The T cell receptor beta chain under discussion was sequenced for a study of blood T cell repertoires in COVID-19. In the source study's methods: Amplified reference gene primers provided the basis for estimating nucleated cell counts. Libraries were prepared by immunoSEQ multiplex PCR; TCRdb keeps only in-frame clonotypes and omits some of them. V, J and clone size derive from that table, while D and trimming were established from the DNA sequence. The sample holds tens of thousands of clones, roughly 80% seen once. The V gene's germline CDR1 is SGHDN and CDR2 FVKESK. The J segment lost 12 bases and the V segment lost 4 bases, leaving 6 bases of the junction unmatched. The CDR3 is made up of 12 amino acids.

The chain combines TRBV14 with TRBJ2-3; 8 nucleotides line up with TRBD2. Sequenced: peripheral blood. The receptor's source is a man aged 55 to 70 in a cohort sampled during active COVID-19. The CDR3 protein is CASSPGGLGQYF. In nucleotides, the CDR3 is TGTGCCAGCAGCCCGGGGGGGCTGGGTCAGTATTTT.